This section outlines one T cell receptor (beta chain) sequence together with its context. Its antigen is not known. The length of the CDR3 is 13 residues. Germline V gives CDR1 MNHEY, CDR2 SMNVEV (reference sequence). Scientists made TCR beta cDNA using 5'RACE template switching with UMIs. From its re-call of the 5' RACE reads, TCRdb lists each CDR3 protein once, without DNA. The sample holds about half a million distinct CDR3 sequences. The entry originates in a study of T cells expressing NK-cell markers. Study information: The eight sequenced donors comprised seven who were HCMV-seropositive and one who was seronegative.

General observations from the study: Evidence did not settle whether expanded NKG2C+ T cell clones targeted HCMV. A few of the donors also had these clonotypes leading their CD3+CD56-NKG2C+ fraction.

The receptor comes from a woman aged 45-65 years in good health. The V call is TRBV27, the J call TRBJ1-4; TCRdb outputs TRBD1, but without DNA this stays unchecked. Sequences were obtained from blood T cells: a sorted CD56 or NKG2C T cell subset, CD4+ or CD8+ T cells, or bulk PBMC T cells (not recorded which). The CDR3 spells CASRYRAGEKLFF.